The rows below give T cell receptor beta chains drawn from one sample of a study of blood T cells in healthy people across ages. TCRdb fed the 5' RACE reads into MiXCR, producing one record per CDR3 protein. The sample shows about 800,000 distinct CDR3 sequences, approximately 25% of them seen only once. These data also formed part of another study, on T cells of mothers and their children.

The sequenced material came from blood. The origin of the receptors is a boy between 10 and 17 years old in good health. Each CDR3 is given with its conserved first and last residue. A D gene is named only where the DNA matches it firmly. Part of the rows lack a size; the others show once, few, many or a class for expanded clones.

J	V	size	D	CDR3	DNA
TRBJ2-5	TRBV3-1	few	NA	CASSQVWRGEPFQETQYF	TGTGCCAGCAGCCAAGTTTGGCGGGGAGAACCATTCCAAGAGACCCAGTACTTC
TRBJ1-4	TRBV29-1	few	TRBD1	CSVDSRTGGEKLFF	TGCAGCGTTGATTCGCGGACAGGCGGGGAAAAACTGTTTTTT
TRBJ2-1	TRBV15	NA	NA	CATSFSRATSAISNEQFF	TGTGCCACCAGCTTTAGCAGAGCAACTAGTGCTATCTCCAATGAGCAGTTCTTC
TRBJ1-1	TRBV29-1	NA	NA	CSVRTGGTTEAFF	TGCAGCGTCAGAACGGGGGGGACGACTGAAGCTTTCTTT
TRBJ2-7	TRBV20-1	NA	TRBD2	CSAREEGSGTLYEQYF	TGCAGTGCTAGAGAGGAGGGTAGCGGGACCTTATACGAGCAGTACTTC
TRBJ1-1	TRBV7-9	NA	NA	CASSFYTGRAFF	TGTGCCAGCAGCTTCTATACGGGGCGGGCTTTCTTT
TRBJ2-3	TRBV4-3	NA	NA	CASSQDRAGWDTQYF	TGCGCCAGCAGCCAAGATCGCGCGGGATGGGATACGCAGTATTTT
TRBJ2-4	TRBV6-6	few	NA	CASSPRPGAIAKNIQYF	TGTGCCAGCAGCCCAAGGCCGGGGGCGATCGCCAAAAACATTCAGTACTTC
TRBJ2-3	TRBV20-1	NA	NA	CSAGVGVAQYF	TGCAGTGCCGGGGTGGGTGTCGCGCAGTATTTT
TRBJ1-2	TRBV29-1	NA	NA	CSVEDQDRKNYGYTF	TGCAGCGTTGAAGATCAGGACAGAAAGAACTATGGCTACACCTTC
TRBJ1-2	TRBV5-8	NA	NA	CASSFATADGYTF	TGTGCCAGCAGCTTCGCGACAGCCGATGGCTACACCTTC
TRBJ2-7	TRBV29-1	many	NA	CSASQQGRVEQYF	TGCAGCGCGTCCCAACAGGGCAGGGTAGAGCAGTACTTC
TRBJ2-5	TRBV14	few	NA	CASSQVIGEQYF	TGTGCCAGCAGCCAAGTCATCGGAGAGCAGTACTTC
TRBJ1-1	TRBV15	few	NA	CATSRRTFSDTEAFF	TGTGCCACCAGCAGGAGGACATTTTCCGACACTGAAGCTTTCTTT
TRBJ1-5	TRBV20-1	NA	NA	CSARESLGPQAQHF	TGCAGTGCTAGAGAATCGTTGGGGCCACAGGCCCAGCATTTT
TRBJ2-7	TRBV20-1	NA	NA	CSAREQPDYEQYF	TGCAGTGCTCGGGAACAACCGGACTACGAGCAGTACTTC
TRBJ2-2	TRBV7-3	once	NA	CASRSGVTGELFF	TGTGCCAGCAGGAGTGGGGTCACCGGGGAGCTGTTTTTT
TRBJ1-2	TRBV5-1	NA	NA	CASSLSGRVSSPGYTF	TGCGCCAGCAGCTTGAGCGGGAGAGTAAGTTCTCCTGGCTACACCTTC
TRBJ2-4	TRBV20-1	few	TRBD1	CSAMGQGKNIQYF	TGCAGTGCTATGGGACAGGGGAAAAACATTCAGTACTTC
TRBJ2-1	TRBV15	NA	NA	CATSTERGLNNEQFF	TGTGCCACCAGCACTGAGAGGGGATTGAACAATGAGCAGTTCTTC
TRBJ1-4	TRBV4-3	NA	NA	CASSQDRQEGEKLFF	TGCGCCAGCAGCCAAGATCGACAGGAGGGTGAAAAACTGTTTTTT
TRBJ1-5	TRBV30	few	NA	CAWRGEVANQPQHF	TGTGCCTGGAGAGGTGAGGTAGCGAATCAGCCCCAGCATTTT
TRBJ1-1	TRBV10-2	NA	NA	CASRGTELMNTEAFF	TGCGCCAGCAGGGGAACAGAACTCATGAACACTGAAGCTTTCTTT
TRBJ2-1	TRBV24-1	few	NA	CATSDLNNEQFF	TGTGCCACCAGTGATTTGAACAATGAGCAGTTCTTC
TRBJ2-7	TRBV10-3	many	NA	CAISQSRNEQYF	TGTGCCATCAGTCAAAGCAGGAACGAGCAGTACTTC
TRBJ1-2	TRBV4-3	NA	TRBD1	CASSHIGTGYMVGYTF	TGCGCCAGCAGCCATATAGGGACAGGCTATATGGTTGGCTACACCTTC
TRBJ2-3	TRBV7-3	few	TRBD2	CASSPKAGFSDTQYF	TGTGCCAGCAGCCCCAAAGCGGGATTCAGTGATACGCAGTATTTT
TRBJ2-5	TRBV15	NA	NA	CATSSFRTEKTQYF	TGTGCCACCAGCAGTTTTCGGACAGAGAAGACCCAGTACTTC
TRBJ2-7	TRBV2	few	NA	CASRPEPHEQYF	TGTGCCAGCAGGCCGGAACCCCACGAGCAGTACTTC